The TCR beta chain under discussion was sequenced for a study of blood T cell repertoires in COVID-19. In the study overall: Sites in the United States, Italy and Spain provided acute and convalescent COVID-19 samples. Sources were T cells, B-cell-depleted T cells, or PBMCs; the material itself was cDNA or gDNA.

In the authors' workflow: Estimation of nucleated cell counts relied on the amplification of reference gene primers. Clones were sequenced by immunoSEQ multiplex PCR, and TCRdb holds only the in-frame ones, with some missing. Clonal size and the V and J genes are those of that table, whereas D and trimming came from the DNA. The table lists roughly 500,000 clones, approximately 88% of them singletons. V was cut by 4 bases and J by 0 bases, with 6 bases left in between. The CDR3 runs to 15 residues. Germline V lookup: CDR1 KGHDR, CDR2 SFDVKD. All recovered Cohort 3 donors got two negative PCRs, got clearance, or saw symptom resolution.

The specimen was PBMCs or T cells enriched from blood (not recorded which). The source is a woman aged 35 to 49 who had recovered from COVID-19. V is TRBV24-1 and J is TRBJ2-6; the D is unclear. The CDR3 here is CATSDPSSGANVLTF. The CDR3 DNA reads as TGTGCCACCAGTGACCCCAGCTCTGGGGCCAACGTCCTGACTTTC.